This is a list of T cell receptor beta chains from one sample in a study of blood T cell repertoires in COVID-19. TCRdb's copy holds only in-frame clones and misses some; the assay was immunoSEQ multiplex PCR. Here the sample spans over 110,000 clones, around 87% being singletons. Source material: PBMCs or T cells enriched from blood (not recorded which). The receptors shown here come from a man aged 55 to 70 who had recovered from COVID-19. Each CDR3 is given with its conserved first and last residue. Expanded clones are given a class, and other clones once, few, many or no size at all.

J gene,V gene,clone size,CDR3 protein
TRBJ1-5,TRBV9,.,CASSPEAGSNQPQHF
TRBJ2-2,TRBV7-8,.,CASSLARTGGIDTGELFF
TRBJ1-1,TRBV5-6,few,CASTTTGRGRTEAFF
TRBJ2-5,TRBV7-2,.,CASSSRLAGGPRETQYF
TRBJ1-3,TRBV12-3/TRBV12-4,.,CASSFPRQGSRF
TRBJ2-3,TRBV19,.,CASSMSSGRLSTDTQYF
TRBJ2-7,TRBV2,.,CASRTGKTYEQYF
TRBJ1-2,TRBV7-9,.,CASSLREADGYTF
TRBJ2-2,TRBV5-1,.,CASNPSQGLGTGELFF
TRBJ1-1,TRBV2,.,CASRPGDRGTEAFF
TRBJ1-1,TRBV27,.,CASSTLLGVRNTEAFF
TRBJ2-1,TRBV19,.,CASGRDRGLGRVF
TRBJ1-2,TRBV20-1,.,CSASSTGGNSYGYTF
TRBJ1-3,TRBV3-1/TRBV3-2,.,CASSQQAPQGNTIYF
TRBJ1-4,TRBV2,.,CASSDPTGGWGNEKLFF
TRBJ2-7,TRBV5-4,.,CASSSEESYEQYF
TRBJ2-7,TRBV15,.,CATSREKPGLYEQYF
TRBJ1-3,TRBV6-5,.,CASRPDFSGNTIYF
TRBJ1-2,TRBV5-1,.,CASSLALDSSGYTF
TRBJ1-5,TRBV2,.,CATAGTGGNQPQHF
TRBJ2-7,TRBV4-2,.,CASSPLTSGIYEQYF
TRBJ2-1,TRBV5-1,.,CASSLEEQRGGGGQFF